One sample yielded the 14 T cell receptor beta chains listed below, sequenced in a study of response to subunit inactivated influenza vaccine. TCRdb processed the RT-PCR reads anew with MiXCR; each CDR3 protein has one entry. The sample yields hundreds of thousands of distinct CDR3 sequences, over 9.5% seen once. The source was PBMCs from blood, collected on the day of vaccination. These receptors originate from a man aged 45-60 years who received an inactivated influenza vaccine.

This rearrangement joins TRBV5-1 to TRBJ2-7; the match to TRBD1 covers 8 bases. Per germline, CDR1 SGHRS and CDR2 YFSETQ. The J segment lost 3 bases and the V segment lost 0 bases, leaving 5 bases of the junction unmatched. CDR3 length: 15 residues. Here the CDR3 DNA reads TGCGCCAGCAGCTTGGGGGGACAGGAGATCTACGAGCAGTACTTC. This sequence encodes CASSLGGQEIYEQYF.

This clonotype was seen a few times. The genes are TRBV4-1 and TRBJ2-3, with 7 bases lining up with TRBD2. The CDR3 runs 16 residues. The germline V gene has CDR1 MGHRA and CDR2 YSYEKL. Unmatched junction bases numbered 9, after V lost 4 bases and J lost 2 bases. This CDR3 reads CASSPLPGGNTDTQYF. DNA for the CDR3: TGCGCCAGCAGCCCCTTACCGGGGGGAAACACAGATACGCAGTATTTT.

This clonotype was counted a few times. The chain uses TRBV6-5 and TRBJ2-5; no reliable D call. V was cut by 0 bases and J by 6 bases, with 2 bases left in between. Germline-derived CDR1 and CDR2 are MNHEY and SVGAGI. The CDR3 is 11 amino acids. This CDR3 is CASSYSQTQYF. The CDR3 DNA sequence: TGTGCCAGCAGTTACTCGCAGACCCAGTACTTC.

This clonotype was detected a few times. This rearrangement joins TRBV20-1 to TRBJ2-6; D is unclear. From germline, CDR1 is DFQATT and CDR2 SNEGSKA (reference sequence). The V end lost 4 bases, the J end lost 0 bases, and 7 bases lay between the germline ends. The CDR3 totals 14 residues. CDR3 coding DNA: TGCAGTGCTATCCTACTCTCTGGGGCCAACGTCCTGACTTTC. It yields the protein CSAILLSGANVLTF.

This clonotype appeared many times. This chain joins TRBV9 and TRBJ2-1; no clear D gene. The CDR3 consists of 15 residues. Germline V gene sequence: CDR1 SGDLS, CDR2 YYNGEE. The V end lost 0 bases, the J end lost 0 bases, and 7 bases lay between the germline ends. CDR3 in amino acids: CASSVGTTSYNEQFF. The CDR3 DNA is TGTGCCAGCAGCGTAGGAACGACCTCCTACAATGAGCAGTTCTTC.

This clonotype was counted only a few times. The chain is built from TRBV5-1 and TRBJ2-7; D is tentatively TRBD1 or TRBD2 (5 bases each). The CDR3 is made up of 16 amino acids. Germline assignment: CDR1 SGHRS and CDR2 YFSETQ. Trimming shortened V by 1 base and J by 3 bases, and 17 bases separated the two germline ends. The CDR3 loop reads CASSLTWDRDFYEQYF. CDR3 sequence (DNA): TGCGCCAGCAGCTTGACGTGGGACCGCGACTTCTACGAGCAGTACTTC.

The CDR3 nucleotides read TGTGCCAGCAGCGTAGATGAGGGCAAGAGCTCTGAAGCTTTCTTT. Protein product: CASSVDEGKSSEAFF. The chain recombines TRBV9 with TRBJ1-1; unclear D gene. Germline V gives CDR1 SGDLS, CDR2 YYNGEE. Deletions cut 0 bases from V and 6 bases from J, with 15 bases between. The length of the CDR3 is 15 residues.

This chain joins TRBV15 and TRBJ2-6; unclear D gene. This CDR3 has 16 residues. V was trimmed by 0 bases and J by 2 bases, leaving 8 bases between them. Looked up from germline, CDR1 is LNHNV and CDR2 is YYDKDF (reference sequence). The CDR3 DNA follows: TGTGCCACCAGCAGAGATGTGACACCTGGGGCCAACGTCCTGACTTTC. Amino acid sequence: CATSRDVTPGANVLTF. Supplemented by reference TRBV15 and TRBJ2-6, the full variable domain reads DAMVIQNPRYQVTQFGKPVTLSCSQTLNHNVMYWYQQKSSQAPKLLFHYYDKDFNNEADTPDNFQSRRPNTSFCFLDIRSPGLGDTAMYLCATSRDVTPGANVLTFGAGSRLTVL.

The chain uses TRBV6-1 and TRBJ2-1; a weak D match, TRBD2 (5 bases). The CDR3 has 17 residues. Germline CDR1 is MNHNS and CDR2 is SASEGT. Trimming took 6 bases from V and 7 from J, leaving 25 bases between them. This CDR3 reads CASSLARVHRTGNEQFF. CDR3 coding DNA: TGTGCCAGCAGCCTCGCGCGGGTCCATCGAACGGGGAATGAGCAGTTCTTC.

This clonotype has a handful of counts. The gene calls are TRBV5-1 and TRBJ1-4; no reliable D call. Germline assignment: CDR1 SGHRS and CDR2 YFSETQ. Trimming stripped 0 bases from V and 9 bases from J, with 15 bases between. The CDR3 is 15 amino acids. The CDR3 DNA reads TGCGCCAGCAGCTTGGGAGGCCATCCGAGGAAAAAACTGTTTTTT. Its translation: CASSLGGHPRKKLFF.

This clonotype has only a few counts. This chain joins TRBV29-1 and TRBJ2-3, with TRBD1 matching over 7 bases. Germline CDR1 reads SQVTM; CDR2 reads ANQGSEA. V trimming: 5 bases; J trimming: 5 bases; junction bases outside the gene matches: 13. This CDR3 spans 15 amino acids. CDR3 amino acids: CSVQLNRGKRDTQYF. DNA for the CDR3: TGCAGCGTTCAATTAAACAGGGGAAAGAGAGATACGCAGTATTTT.

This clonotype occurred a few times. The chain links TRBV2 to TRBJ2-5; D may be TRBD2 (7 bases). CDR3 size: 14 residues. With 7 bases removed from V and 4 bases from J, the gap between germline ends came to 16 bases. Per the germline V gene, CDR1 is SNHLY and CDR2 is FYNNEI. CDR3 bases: TGTGCCAGCAATGGAGGGGGGGCCGGAGAGACCCAGTACTTC. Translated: CASNGGGAGETQYF.

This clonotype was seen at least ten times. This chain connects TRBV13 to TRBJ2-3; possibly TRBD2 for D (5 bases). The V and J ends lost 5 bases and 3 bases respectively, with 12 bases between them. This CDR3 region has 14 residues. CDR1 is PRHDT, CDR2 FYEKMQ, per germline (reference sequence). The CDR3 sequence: CASSKLVRTDTQYF. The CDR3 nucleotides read TGTGCCAGCAGCAAACTAGTAAGAACAGATACGCAGTATTTT.

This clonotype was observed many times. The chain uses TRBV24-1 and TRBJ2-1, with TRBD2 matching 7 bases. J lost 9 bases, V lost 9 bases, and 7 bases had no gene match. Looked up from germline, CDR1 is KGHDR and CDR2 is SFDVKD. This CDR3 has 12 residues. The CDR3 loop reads CATGGTTFEQFF. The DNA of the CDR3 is TGTGCCACCGGGGGGACTACATTTGAGCAGTTCTTC.